The clone carrying this TCR beta chain turned up a few times. Germline lookup yields CDR1 SGHVS and CDR2 FNYEAQ. CDR3 length equals 15 residues. Trimming took 2 bases from V and 0 from J, leaving 11 bases between them. The data stem from a study of blood T cell repertoires in COVID-19. The wider study: Specimens from acute and convalescent COVID-19 originated in the United States, Italy and Spain. Sources were T cells, B-cell-depleted T cells, or PBMCs; the material itself was cDNA or gDNA.

In the original processing: By means of reference gene primer amplification, nucleated cell counts were estimated. The table came from immunoSEQ multiplex PCR; TCRdb's copy has only in-frame clones and leaves some out. V and J calls and clone size are those listed in that table; D and trimming were worked out from the DNA. The table shows some 27,000 clones, with around four fifths occurring only once. This rearrangement joins TRBV7-6 to TRBJ2-7; possibly TRBD1 for D (5 bases). This TCR was sampled from a man aged 70 or older with acute or convalescent COVID-19. What was sequenced was peripheral blood. The CDR3 here is CASSLRGPTSYEQYF. The CDR3 DNA reads as TGTGCCAGCAGCTTAAGGGGCCCTACCTCCTACGAGCAGTACTTC.